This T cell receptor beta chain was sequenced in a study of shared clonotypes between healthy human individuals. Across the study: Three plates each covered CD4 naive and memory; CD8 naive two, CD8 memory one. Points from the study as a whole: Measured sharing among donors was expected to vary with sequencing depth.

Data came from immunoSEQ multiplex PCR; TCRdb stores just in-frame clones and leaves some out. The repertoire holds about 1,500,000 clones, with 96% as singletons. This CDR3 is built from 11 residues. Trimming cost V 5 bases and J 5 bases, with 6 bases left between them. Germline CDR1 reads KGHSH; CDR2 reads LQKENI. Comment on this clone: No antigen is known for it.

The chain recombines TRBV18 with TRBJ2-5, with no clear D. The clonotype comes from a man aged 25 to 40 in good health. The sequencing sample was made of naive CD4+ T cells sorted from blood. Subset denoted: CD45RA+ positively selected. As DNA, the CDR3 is TGTGCCAGCTCAAAAGCGGAGACCCAGTACTTC. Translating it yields CASSKAETQYF.